This T cell receptor beta chain came from a study of regulatory T cells in long-lasting Graves disease. Findings and caveats of the study: With persistent disease, TRBV28, TRBJ1-2 and TRBJ2-5 were the favored segments. Patients with persistent disease shared fewer than 3,500 public clonotypes, outpacing the 966 shared by new patients.

The CDR3 consists of 13 residues. The germline V gene encodes CDR1 SGHTA and CDR2 FQGTGA. Trimming removed 4 bases from V and 10 bases from J; junction bases left unmatched: 7. Time point meaning: newly diagnosed GD, antithyroid drugs for less than 3 months. Isolated PBMC RNA provided the starting material for the TCR library. As regards this clonotype: Its antigen remains unknown.

Library construction for TCR beta used iRepertoire HTBI primers and Arm-PCR of CDR3 regions. TCRdb ran MiXCR on the multiplex PCR reads and lists one entry per CDR3 protein. The sample contains 520,000 or so distinct CDR3 sequences, around 12% of which appear only once. These data were also reused for a study on T cells in Graves' hyperthyroidism and ophthalmopathy. From that study: Diagnoses were established using clinical symptoms, serum thyroxine and TRAb, thyroid ultrasound and orbital computed tomography. HTBI primers were employed in a first-round RT-PCR of the TCR CDR3.

This chain links TRBV7-3 with TRBJ2-1; TRBD2 aligns across 7 bases. The TCR was taken from a young woman with Graves disease. Sequenced material: peripheral blood mononuclear cells (PBMCs), taken at new diagnosis, from a patient treated with antithyroid drugs. The CDR3 sequence is CASSSGGRGEQFF. The CDR3 nucleotides read TGTGCCAGCAGCTCGGGGGGAAGAGGCGAGCAGTTCTTC.